This T cell receptor beta chain was found in a study of T cells of healthy individuals. TCRdb redid the calling of the 5' RACE reads with MiXCR, one entry per CDR3 protein. The table has just over 40,000 distinct CDR3 sequences, 4% to 5.5% seen once. The J segment lost 4 bases and the V segment lost 8 bases, leaving 7 bases of the junction unmatched. The CDR3 length is 14 residues. Germline CDR1 is MGHRA and CDR2 is YSYEKL. The V and J genes are TRBV4-1 and TRBJ2-7; TRBD2 matches at 11 bases. The sequence came from a human donor in good health. The CDR3 reads CASGLAGGQYEQYF. The CDR3 coding sequence is TGCGCCAGCGGGTTAGCGGGGGGGCAATACGAGCAGTACTTC.